The rows below give T cell receptor beta chains drawn from one sample of a study of blood T cell repertoires in COVID-19. This table comes from immunoSEQ multiplex PCR, and its TCRdb copy is limited to in-frame clones, with some not included. Of about 170,000 clones in the sample, about four fifths were seen once. The sequenced material came from peripheral blood. These receptor sequences come from a man between 65 and 80 years old with active or convalescent COVID-19. Both conserved end residues are part of each CDR3. A D gene is named only where the DNA matches it firmly. The size field is filled for only some rows; it gives once, few, many or a size class.

D,V,size,length,J,DNA,CDR3
NA,TRBV7-6,once,15,TRBJ2-1,TGTGCCAGCAGCTTACAGGTACGAGGGGGCAATGAGCAGTTCTTC,CASSLQVRGGNEQFF
NA,TRBV27,few,13,TRBJ2-7,TGTGCCAGCAGATTCGGACAGACCTACGAGCAGTACTTC,CASRFGQTYEQYF
NA,TRBV7-6,NA,12,TRBJ2-1,TGTGCCAGCAGCTTAAGTGGCGGGAAGCAGTTCTTC,CASSLSGGKQFF
NA,TRBV3-1/TRBV3-2,NA,13,TRBJ1-1,TGTGCCAGCAGCCAAGGCAGGGGTACTGAAGCTTTCTTT,CASSQGRGTEAFF
TRBD1,TRBV19,NA,16,TRBJ2-7,TGTGCCAGTAGTATTAAGAGGACAGGGTCTACCTACGAGCAGTACTTC,CASSIKRTGSTYEQYF
NA,TRBV20-1,NA,14,TRBJ2-1,TGCAGTGCTAGTTCTAGCGCATACTACAATGAGCAGTTCTTC,CSASSSAYYNEQFF
NA,TRBV21-1,once,17,TRBJ2-7,TGTGCCAGCAGCAGAAGACTCTACCGGGACAGGGGTCTCGAGCAGTACTTC,CASSRRLYRDRGLEQYF
TRBD1,TRBV7-2,NA,15,TRBJ1-1,TGTGCCAGCAGCTTAGGGGGGACAGTGACTACTGAAGCTTTCTTT,CASSLGGTVTTEAFF
TRBD1,TRBV5-5,NA,16,TRBJ2-3,TGTGCCAGCAGCCTTACCGGGACAGCTAGCACAGATACGCAGTATTTT,CASSLTGTASTDTQYF
TRBD1,TRBV6-5,NA,15,TRBJ2-2,TGTGCCAGCACAATGAGCGGACAGGGAATCGGGGAGCTGTTTTTT,CASTMSGQGIGELFF
NA,TRBV19,NA,15,TRBJ1-5,TGTGCCAGTAGTATCGCCAGGGGTGGCAATCAGCCCCAGCATTTT,CASSIARGGNQPQHF
TRBD1,TRBV30,NA,15,TRBJ1-6,TGTGCCTGGAGTGGACAGGGGACTCTTAAGGCACCCCTCCACTTT,CAWSGQGTLKAPLHF